The present TCR beta chain was sequenced within a study of PD-1 blockade in classical Hodgkin lymphoma. Study-wide findings and caveats: What drove the repertoire differences, possibly disease activity or prior therapy, has not been defined. Newly diagnosed patients had baseline TCR diversity that was reportedly lower than that of healthy donors.

Note on this clone: What it binds is unknown. The junction departs from germline at one end; a sequencing error may be responsible. Distinct nucleotide sequences in the sample also encode this CDR3.

Sequencing was performed with immunoSEQ multiplex PCR; in TCRdb, only in-frame clones are kept and a portion is missing. The sample has 20,000 to 25,000 clones, roughly 94% seen once. Indicated time point: newly diagnosed, previously untreated cHL patient sample. The sequencing input was peripheral blood mononuclear cells (PBMCs). The receptor was derived from a human donor with classical Hodgkin lymphoma.

This chain's CDR3 is CASSFRDRGVYTEAFF. CDR3 in DNA: TGCGCCAGCAGCTTCCGGGACAGGGGAGTGTACACTGAAGCTTTTTTT. The chain is built from TRBV4-1 and TRBJ1-1; 10 bases are shared with TRBD1. The germline CDR1 and CDR2 sequences are MGHRA and YSYEKL. The CDR3 is 16 residues long.